This T cell receptor beta chain was captured by sequencing in a study of blood T cell repertoires in COVID-19. Study-level information: Sites in the United States, Italy and Spain provided acute and convalescent COVID-19 samples.

Assay used: immunoSEQ multiplex PCR; TCRdb lists only in-frame clones, some missing. The table lists some 160,000 clones, 75% to 85% of them singletons. Sequenced: peripheral blood. The clonotype comes from a man in his 60s with acute or convalescent COVID-19.

Written as DNA, the CDR3 is TGTGCCAGCAGCCCGGGACAGGGCGGTTCAGATACGCAGTATTTT. Its translation is CASSPGQGGSDTQYF. The chain joins TRBV6-5 to TRBJ2-3; TRBD1 matches at 9 bases. Germline CDR1 and CDR2: MNHEY and SVGAGI. The CDR3 spans 15 residues. Trimming cost V 6 bases and J 4 bases; bases outside gene matches: 8.